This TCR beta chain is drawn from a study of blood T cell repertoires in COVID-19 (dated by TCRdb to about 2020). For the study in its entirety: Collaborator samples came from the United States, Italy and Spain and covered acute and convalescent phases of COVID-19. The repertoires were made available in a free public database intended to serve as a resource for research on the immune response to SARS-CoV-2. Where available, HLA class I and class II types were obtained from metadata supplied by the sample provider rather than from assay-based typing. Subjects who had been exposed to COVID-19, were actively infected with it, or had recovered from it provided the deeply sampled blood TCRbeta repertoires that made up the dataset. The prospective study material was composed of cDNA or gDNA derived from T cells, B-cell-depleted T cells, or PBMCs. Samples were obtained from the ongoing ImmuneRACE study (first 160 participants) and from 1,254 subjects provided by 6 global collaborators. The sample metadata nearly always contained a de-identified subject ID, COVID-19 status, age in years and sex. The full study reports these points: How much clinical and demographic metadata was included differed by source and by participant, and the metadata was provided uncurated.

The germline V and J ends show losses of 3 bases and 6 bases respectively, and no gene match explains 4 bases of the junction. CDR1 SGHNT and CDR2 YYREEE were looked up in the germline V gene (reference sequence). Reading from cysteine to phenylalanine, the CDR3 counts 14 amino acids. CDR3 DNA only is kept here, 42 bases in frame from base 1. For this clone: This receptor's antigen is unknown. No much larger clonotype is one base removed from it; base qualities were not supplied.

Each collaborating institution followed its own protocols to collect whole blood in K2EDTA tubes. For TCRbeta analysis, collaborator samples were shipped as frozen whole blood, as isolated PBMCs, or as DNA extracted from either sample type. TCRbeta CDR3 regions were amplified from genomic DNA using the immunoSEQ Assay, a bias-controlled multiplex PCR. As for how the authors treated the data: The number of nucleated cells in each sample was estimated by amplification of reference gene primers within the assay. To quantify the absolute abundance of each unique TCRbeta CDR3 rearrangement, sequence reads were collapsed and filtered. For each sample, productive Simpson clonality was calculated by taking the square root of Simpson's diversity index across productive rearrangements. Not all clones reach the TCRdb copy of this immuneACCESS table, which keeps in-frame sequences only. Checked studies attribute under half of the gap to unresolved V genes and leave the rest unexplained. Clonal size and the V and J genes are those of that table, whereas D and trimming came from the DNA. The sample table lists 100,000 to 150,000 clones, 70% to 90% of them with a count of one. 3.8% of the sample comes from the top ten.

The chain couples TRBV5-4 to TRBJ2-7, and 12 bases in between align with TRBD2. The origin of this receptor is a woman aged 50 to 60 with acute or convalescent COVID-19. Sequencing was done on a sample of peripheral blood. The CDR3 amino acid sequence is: CASSSLAGGSEQYF. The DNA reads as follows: TGTGCCAGCAGCTCACTAGCGGGAGGTAGCGAGCAGTACTTC.